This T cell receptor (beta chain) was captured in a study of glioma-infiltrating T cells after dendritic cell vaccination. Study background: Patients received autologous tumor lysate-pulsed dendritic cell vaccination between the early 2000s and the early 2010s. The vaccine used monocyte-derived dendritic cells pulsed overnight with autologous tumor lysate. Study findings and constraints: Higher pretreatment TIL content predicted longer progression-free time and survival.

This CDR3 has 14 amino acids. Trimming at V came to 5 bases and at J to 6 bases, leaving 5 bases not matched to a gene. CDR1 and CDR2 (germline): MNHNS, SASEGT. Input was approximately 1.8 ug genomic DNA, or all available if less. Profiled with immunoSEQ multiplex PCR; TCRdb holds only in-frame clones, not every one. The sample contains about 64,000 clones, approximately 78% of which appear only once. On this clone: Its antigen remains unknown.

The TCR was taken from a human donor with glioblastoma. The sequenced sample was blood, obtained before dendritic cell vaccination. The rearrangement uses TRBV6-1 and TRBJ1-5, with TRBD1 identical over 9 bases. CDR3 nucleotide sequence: TGTGCCAGCAGTACTGGACAGGGGAGTCAGCCCCAGCATTTT. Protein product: CASSTGQGSQPQHF.